The rows below give T cell receptor beta chains drawn from one sample of a study of blood T cell repertoires in COVID-19. TCRdb's table, derived via immunoSEQ multiplex PCR, lists solely in-frame clones and lacks some. The sample includes 220,000 or so clones, 92% of them seen just once. The sequencing sample was made of peripheral blood. All receptors come from a man aged 55 to 69 with COVID-19, enrolled during active disease. Both conserved end residues are part of each CDR3. Fields, in order: J gene, D gene, V gene, clone size, CDR3 protein, CDR3 DNA. D genes are given only for firm matches. The size entry is marked missing in some rows and otherwise reads once, few, many or a size class.

>TRBJ1-1|TRBD1|TRBV30|-
CAWRGQGVYSEAFF
TGTGCCTGGAGGGGACAGGGGGTGTATAGTGAAGCTTTCTTT
>TRBJ1-2|-|TRBV24-1|-
CATSDSTDYGYTF
TGTGCCACCAGTGATTCCACAGACTATGGCTACACCTTC
>TRBJ2-3|TRBD1|TRBV2|-
CASSHDREGTDTQYF
TGTGCCAGCAGTCACGACAGGGAAGGAACAGATACGCAGTATTTT
>TRBJ2-5|-|TRBV18|few
CASSLEATQYF
TGTGCCAGCTCCCTAGAGGCGACCCAGTACTTC
>TRBJ2-7|-|TRBV10-3|-
CAISDGGSSTGEQYF
TGTGCCATCAGTGATGGGGGGAGCTCTACGGGGGAGCAGTACTTC
>TRBJ1-6|TRBD1|TRBV30|-
CAWRVVGQGRSPLHF
TGTGCCTGGAGGGTTGTGGGACAGGGACGGTCACCCCTCCACTTT
>TRBJ2-2|TRBD1|TRBV10-2|once
CASSGARGRPNTGELFF
TGCGCCAGCAGTGGGGCTAGGGGGCGGCCGAACACCGGGGAGCTGTTTTTT
>TRBJ1-1|TRBD1|TRBV3-1/TRBV3-2|-
CASSPAIPGQGTEAFF
TGTGCCAGCAGCCCGGCCATCCCGGGACAGGGCACTGAAGCTTTCTTT
>TRBJ2-3|TRBD1|TRBV11-3|-
CASSPGQGRGGAGTDTQYF
TGTGCCAGCAGCCCTGGACAGGGGAGAGGTGGAGCAGGCACAGATACGCAGTATTTT
>TRBJ1-1|-|TRBV5-1|-
CASSLSAVNTEAFF
TGCGCCAGCAGCTTGTCGGCGGTGAACACTGAAGCTTTCTTT
>TRBJ2-7|TRBD2|TRBV4-3|-
CASSQDGTSLEQYF
TGCGCCAGCAGCCAAGACGGGACTAGTCTCGAGCAGTACTTC
>TRBJ2-1|TRBD2|TRBV7-3|few
CASSLRPAGGSNEQFF
TGTGCCAGCAGCCTACGGCCGGCGGGAGGGTCTAATGAGCAGTTCTTC
>TRBJ1-1|-|TRBV5-1|-
CASSLRSGWNTEAFF
TGCGCCAGCAGCTTGCGGTCAGGGTGGAACACTGAAGCTTTCTTT
>TRBJ2-1|TRBD2|TRBV7-9|once
CASSPGLAGGGKNNEQFF
TGTGCCAGCAGTCCCGGACTAGCGGGAGGTGGTAAAAACAATGAGCAGTTCTTC
>TRBJ1-2|TRBD1|TRBV12-3/TRBV12-4|-
CASSPQGLYGYTF
TGTGCCAGCAGTCCACAGGGGCTCTATGGCTACACCTTC
>TRBJ2-7|TRBD2|TRBV6-4|-
CASSWTSGTYEQYF
TGTGCCAGCAGTTGGACTAGCGGGACCTACGAGCAGTACTTC
>TRBJ1-1|-|TRBV5-1|-
CASGGPSGEAFF
TGCGCCAGCGGTGGCCCCAGCGGTGAAGCTTTCTTT
>TRBJ2-3|-|TRBV11-2|-
CASSPRAGTSGPWDTQYF
TGTGCCAGCAGCCCAAGGGCCGGGACTTCAGGACCTTGGGATACGCAGTATTTT
>TRBJ2-3|TRBD2|TRBV5-4|-
CASRVGTSGGAVTDTQYF
TGTGCCAGCAGAGTCGGGACTAGCGGGGGGGCCGTGACAGATACGCAGTATTTT
>TRBJ2-7|TRBD1|TRBV28|-
CASSWTGRQYF
TGTGCCAGCAGTTGGACAGGTCGGCAGTACTTC
>TRBJ1-5|-|TRBV27|-
CASSFQGGNQPQHF
TGTGCCAGCAGTTTTCAGGGTGGTAATCAGCCCCAGCATTTT
>TRBJ1-5|TRBD1|TRBV19|-
CASSGTGNQPQHF
TGTGCCAGTAGTGGGACAGGCAATCAGCCCCAGCATTTT
>TRBJ2-7|-|TRBV29-1|-
CSVGTPLYEQYF
TGCAGCGTTGGCACTCCCTTGTACGAGCAGTACTTC
>TRBJ1-6|TRBD1|TRBV28|-
CASSLDDRVPNSPLHF
TGTGCCAGCAGTTTAGATGACAGGGTCCCTAATTCACCCCTCCACTTT
>TRBJ1-2|-|TRBV5-8|once
CASSTRDIAINGYTF
TGTGCCAGCAGCACCCGGGACATTGCAATCAATGGCTACACCTTC
>TRBJ2-2|-|TRBV7-2|-
CASSPSTRGYRRELFF
TGTGCCAGCAGCCCTTCGACTAGAGGATATCGTAGGGAGCTGTTTTTT
>TRBJ2-1|TRBD2|TRBV19|-
CASSIIAGGPWNEQFF
TGTGCCAGTAGTATCATAGCGGGAGGGCCTTGGAATGAGCAGTTCTTC
>TRBJ2-3|-|TRBV4-3|-
CASSPTSAGSTDTQYF
TGCGCCAGCAGCCCTACATCGGCGGGAAGCACAGATACGCAGTATTTT
>TRBJ1-2|-|TRBV7-9|few
CASSRGQLSYYGYTF
TGTGCCAGCAGCCGAGGACAGCTATCCTACTATGGCTACACCTTC
>TRBJ1-4|-|TRBV5-1|-
CASRRGASGEKLFF
TGCGCCAGTCGTAGGGGCGCAAGTGGTGAAAAACTGTTTTTT
>TRBJ2-7|-|TRBV19|few
CASSTAGTGMRGGMPYEQYF
TGTGCCAGTAGTACAGCCGGGACAGGTATGCGGGGGGGAATGCCCTACGAGCAGTACTTC
>TRBJ1-1|-|TRBV12-5|-
CASGLRPLLLVNTEAFF
TGTGCTAGTGGTTTGCGCCCACTACTCTTGGTAAACACTGAAGCTTTCTTT
>TRBJ1-6|-|TRBV5-5|-
CASSLDLGRGVGSPLHF
TGTGCCAGCAGTCTTGACTTGGGAAGGGGCGTCGGTTCACCCCTCCACTTT
>TRBJ1-2|TRBD1|TRBV3-1/TRBV3-2|-
CASSDRLGQGAGGYTF
TGTGCCAGCAGCGATCGTTTAGGCCAGGGGGCTGGGGGCTACACCTTC
>TRBJ1-3|TRBD1|TRBV29-1|-
CSVRQGSGNTIYF
TGCAGCGTCAGACAGGGTTCTGGAAACACCATATATTTT
>TRBJ2-7|-|TRBV7-9|-
CASSPSTGYEQYF
TGTGCCAGCAGCCCCTCAACAGGGTACGAGCAGTACTTC
>TRBJ2-7|-|TRBV3-1/TRBV3-2|-
CASSQQPGSYEQYF
TGTGCCAGCAGCCAACAACCAGGCTCCTACGAGCAGTACTTC
>TRBJ2-7|TRBD2|TRBV6-5|-
CASTRLAIDYEQYF
TGTGCCAGCACGAGACTAGCCATAGACTACGAGCAGTACTTC
>TRBJ1-6|-|TRBV5-4|-
CASSRGGSGRDNSPLHF
TGTGCCAGCAGCCGGGGAGGGTCTGGCAGGGATAATTCACCCCTCCACTTT
>TRBJ2-7|-|TRBV7-6|-
CASSFGDTGPYEQYF
TGTGCCAGCAGCTTTGGGGACACAGGTCCCTACGAGCAGTACTTC
>TRBJ2-2|-|TRBV27|once
CASHDSSNTGELFF
TGTGCCAGCCACGACAGTTCGAACACCGGGGAGCTGTTTTTT
>TRBJ2-1|TRBD1|TRBV15|-
CATSTDRGPYNEQFF
TGTGCCACCAGTACAGACAGGGGCCCTTACAATGAGCAGTTCTTC
>TRBJ2-7|TRBD2|TRBV29-1|-
CSVEASGTYEQYF
TGCAGCGTTGAGGCTAGCGGAACCTACGAGCAGTACTTC
>TRBJ1-5|-|TRBV24-1|-
CATSDRNRGGQPQHF
TGTGCCACCAGTGATCGAAACCGGGGAGGACAGCCCCAGCATTTT
>TRBJ1-2|TRBD1|TRBV30|-
CAWTGKGTASSYGYTF
TGTGCCTGGACCGGAAAAGGGACAGCGTCATCCTATGGCTACACCTTC
>TRBJ1-3|-|TRBV19|-
CASSMSTGSSGNTIYF
TGTGCCAGTAGTATGAGCACAGGGAGCTCTGGAAACACCATATATTTT
>TRBJ1-6|-|TRBV25-1|-
CASSESVTGSPLHF
TGTGCCAGCAGTGAATCGGTTACGGGTTCACCCCTCCACTTT
>TRBJ1-5|-|TRBV28|-
CASRVQNQPQHF
TGTGCCAGCAGAGTACAGAATCAGCCCCAGCATTTT
>TRBJ2-7|-|TRBV7-9|-
CASSSIALSYEQYF
TGTGCCAGCAGCTCTATAGCGCTCTCCTACGAGCAGTACTTC
>TRBJ1-2|TRBD1|TRBV19|-
CASSIRDRGGLSGYTF
TGTGCCAGTAGTATTCGAGACAGGGGGGGATTAAGTGGCTACACCTTC
>TRBJ2-2|TRBD1|TRBV3-1/TRBV3-2|-
CASSQDAWTGGNTGELFF
TGTGCCAGCAGCCAAGATGCCTGGACAGGGGGCAACACCGGGGAGCTGTTTTTT
>TRBJ2-2|TRBD1|TRBV7-6|once
CASSLGNTGAGELFF
TGTGCCAGCAGCTTAGGGAACACAGGGGCCGGGGAGCTGTTTTTT
>TRBJ1-1|-|TRBV18|-
CASSPGRNTEAFF
TGTGCCAGCTCACCAGGCAGAAACACTGAAGCTTTCTTT
>TRBJ1-2|TRBD1|TRBV28|-
CASSPNGQGARVYGYTF
TGTGCCAGCAGCCCAAACGGACAGGGGGCGCGTGTTTATGGCTACACCTTC
>TRBJ1-1|-|TRBV18|-
CASSLTKGQNTEAFF
TGTGCCAGCTCGTTGACGAAGGGACAGAACACTGAAGCTTTCTTT
>TRBJ1-5|-|TRBV7-9|-
CASSLAGEGKPQHF
TGTGCCAGCAGCTTAGCGGGGGAGGGGAAGCCCCAGCATTTT
>TRBJ2-2|-|TRBV7-9|-
CASSLEGSGELFF
TGTGCCAGCAGCTTAGAGGGGTCCGGGGAGCTGTTTTTT
>TRBJ2-3|-|TRBV28|-
CASSSSDTQYF
TGTGCCAGCAGTTCATCAGATACGCAGTATTTT